These 19 T cell receptor beta chains were all obtained from the same sample, sequenced in a study of molecular identifiers for immune sequencing clone quantification. Each CDR3 protein gets one entry after TCRdb re-called the PCR reads with MiXCR. The data hold about 510,000 distinct CDR3 sequences, with roughly 23% observed a single time. Sequenced sample: naive CD8+ T cells from blood, with Jurkat cell RNA spiked in. Subset defined: FACS-sorted CD8+CD4-CCR7+CD45RA+ naive T cells. The source of these receptors is a human donor in good health. Some libraries in this study had Jurkat cell RNA spiked in.

This clonotype appeared a few times. J is TRBJ1-2 and V is TRBV12-3 or TRBV12-4; TRBD1 aligns across 7 bases. The CDR3 contains 15 residues. Germline trimming cut 6 bases from V and 6 bases from J; bases unmatched to any gene: 13. Here the CDR3 reads CASSQTLTTGNGYTF. DNA of the CDR3: TGTGCCAGCAGCCAAACCCTTACGACAGGGAATGGCTACACCTTC.

Of note for this clonotype: Given the absence of the conserved phenylalanine or tryptophan at the CDR3 end, a read error is likely. V gene TRBV6-5 combines with J gene TRBJ2-7, with a possible D match to TRBD1 (6 bases). CDR3 size: 15 residues. Trimming pared 5 bases from V and 3 bases from J, leaving 17 bases between. From germline, CDR1 is MNHEY and CDR2 SVGAGI. The CDR3 DNA sequence: TGTGCCAGCAGTCCCGGGACATCAGGGAGCTACGAGCAGTACTCC. It specifies CASSPGTSGSYEQYS.

At least ten counts were recorded for this clonotype. V and J are TRBV7-9 and TRBJ2-3, with D perhaps TRBD2 (6 bases). The V and J ends lost 5 bases and 0 bases respectively, with 9 bases between them. This CDR3 region has 14 residues. CDR1 SEHNR and CDR2 FQNEAQ come from the germline V gene (reference sequence). In nucleotides, the CDR3 is TGTGCCAGCAGCCCGGGGACTAGCACAGATACGCAGTATTTT. Its protein product is CASSPGTSTDTQYF.

This clonotype was detected ten times or more. The rearrangement uses TRBV4-3 and TRBJ2-3; D gene ambiguous. With 0 bases removed from V and 2 bases from J, the gap between germline ends came to 9 bases. CDR1 is LGHNA, CDR2 YSLEER, per germline. The length of the CDR3 is 15 residues. CDR3 sequence: CASSQEIRTTDTQYF. DNA of the CDR3: TGCGCCAGCAGCCAAGAGATCCGGACCACAGATACGCAGTATTTT.

This clonotype was detected a few times. The chain employs TRBV14 and TRBJ2-7, with TRBD1 identical over 8 bases. V gave up 1 base and J gave up 0 bases; unmatched junction bases: 5. This CDR3 spans 16 amino acids. Germline-derived CDR1 and CDR2 are SGHDN and FVKESK. The CDR3: CASSQVGTGNSYEQYF. The CDR3 DNA reads TGTGCCAGCAGCCAAGTTGGGACAGGAAACTCCTACGAGCAGTACTTC. Drawing the rest from reference TRBV14 and TRBJ2-7, the complete variable domain is EAGVTQFPSHSVIEKGQTVTLRCDPISGHDNLYWYRRVMGKEIKFLLHFVKESKQDESGMPNNRFLAERTGGTYSTLKVQPAELEDSGVYFCASSQVGTGNSYEQYFGPGTRLTVT.

This clonotype occurred a few times. The rearrangement links TRBV13 to TRBJ1-2, with D unresolved. In germline, CDR1 is PRHDT, CDR2 FYEKMQ (reference sequence). The CDR3 contains 11 residues. V shed 1 base and J shed 7 bases, with 4 bases lying between them. CDR3 protein: CASSLDRGYTF. The CDR3 DNA sequence: TGTGCCAGCAGCTTAGATCGTGGCTACACCTTC.

This clonotype was recorded many times. The rearrangement joins TRBV28 to TRBJ1-1, with D possibly TRBD1 on 5 matching bases. This CDR3 spans 14 amino acids. V was clipped by 5 bases and J by 3 bases, with 13 bases between them. Germline-derived CDR1 and CDR2 are MDHEN and SYDVKM. In DNA, the CDR3 is TGTGCCAGCAGTCCCTTGGGGACCGACACTGAAGCTTTCTTT. This sequence encodes CASSPLGTDTEAFF.

On this clonotype itself: Since a much larger clone is just one base distant, this may be a read error. The genes are TRBV7-9 and TRBJ2-7, with D unclear. V was shortened by 4 bases and J by 2 bases, with 12 bases between the two germline ends. There are 14 residues in the CDR3. CDR1 and CDR2 (germline): SEHNR, FQNEAQ (reference sequence). The CDR3 nucleotides are TGTGCCAGCAGCTCCTCCGACCCGACCTACGAGCAGTACTTC. Translated: CASSSSDPTYEQYF.

This clonotype was recorded at least ten times. The CDR3 loop reads CASSFRTSGGARTDTQYF. CDR3 in DNA: TGTGCCAGCAGCTTCCGGACTAGCGGGGGAGCCCGCACAGATACGCAGTATTTT. The chain employs TRBV7-8 and TRBJ2-3; TRBD2 matches at 13 bases. CDR1 and CDR2 (germline): SGHVS, FQNEAQ. V was pared by 3 bases and J by 1 base, with 7 bases of the junction left unmatched. The CDR3 spans 18 residues.

This clonotype was seen more than once but under ten times. The V and J genes are TRBV2 and TRBJ2-7, with D possibly being TRBD2 (5 bases). The CDR3 has 13 amino acids. Looked up from germline, CDR1 is SNHLY and CDR2 is FYNNEI. Trimming pared 6 bases from V and 7 bases from J, leaving 16 bases between. The CDR3 is CASSGELLGEQYF. As DNA, the CDR3 is TGTGCCAGCAGCGGGGAACTCCTGGGAGAGCAGTACTTC.

This clonotype was seen many times. The V gene is TRBV6-2 or TRBV6-3, the J gene TRBJ1-6, with D uncertain. The CDR3 is made up of 16 amino acids. CDR1 MNHEY and CDR2 SVGEGT come from the germline V gene. Deletions cut 0 bases from V and 5 bases from J, with 11 bases between. The CDR3 reads CASSYSRNSHNSPLHF. In DNA form, the CDR3 reads TGTGCCAGCAGTTACTCGCGGAACAGTCATAATTCACCCCTCCACTTT.

The chain uses TRBV6-2 or TRBV6-3 and TRBJ2-1; D could derive from TRBD1 or TRBD2 (5 bases each). CDR1 and CDR2 (germline): MNHEY, SVGEGT. This CDR3 has 13 amino acids. V was shortened by 4 bases and J by 6 bases, with 10 bases between the two germline ends. CDR3 protein: CASSLLGPNEQFF. The DNA for the CDR3 is TGTGCCAGCAGTTTATTGGGACCCAATGAGCAGTTCTTC.

This clonotype occurred many times. The genes are TRBV20-1 and TRBJ2-7; no reliable D call. The V end was cut by 6 bases, the J end by 2 bases, with 8 bases between. Germline CDR1 reads DFQATT; CDR2 reads SNEGSKA (reference sequence). The CDR3 is 11 amino acids. CDR3 sequence (DNA): TGCAGTGCCGCGGCCGCCTACGAGCAGTACTTC. Amino acids: CSAAAAYEQYF.

This clonotype was observed a handful of times. The J gene is TRBJ2-1, the V gene TRBV7-2; 7 bases align to TRBD2. CDR1 is SGHTA and CDR2 is FQGNSA in the germline V gene. Trimming removed 3 bases from V and 8 bases from J; junction bases left unmatched: 10. The CDR3 length is 15 residues. The DNA for the CDR3 is TGTGCCAGCAGCTTCCTGGGGCTAGCGGATTATGAGCAGTTCTTC. It yields the protein CASSFLGLADYEQFF.

This clonotype was seen a few times. V and J are TRBV6-6 and TRBJ1-1, with unresolved D. The CDR3 is 13 amino acids. Per germline, CDR1 MNHNY and CDR2 SVGAGI (reference sequence). V shed 2 bases and J shed 1 base, with 5 bases lying between them. The CDR3 region has the DNA TGTGCCAGCAGTTACGCGTGGAACACTGAAGCTTTCTTT. Its translation: CASSYAWNTEAFF.

Comments on this clonotype: Its ends do not fully match the called genes, so a read error is possible. This chain uses TRBV6-6 with TRBJ1-5; D remains unclear. Germline CDR1 MNHNY, CDR2 SVGAGI (reference sequence). The CDR3 is 14 residues long. The CDR3 spells CANSSSYSNQPQHF. CDR3 coding DNA: TGTGCCAACAGTTCCAGTTATAGCAATCAGCCCCAGCATTTT.

This clonotype turned up a few times. The chain links TRBV19 to TRBJ2-7, with D possibly being TRBD1 (6 bases). The CDR3 length is 14 residues. V shed 3 bases and J shed 4 bases, with 13 bases lying between them. The germline V gene encodes CDR1 LNHDA and CDR2 SQIVND (reference sequence). CDR3 amino acids: CASSINGQIYEQYF. In nucleotides, the CDR3 is TGTGCCAGTAGTATTAACGGACAGATTTACGAGCAGTACTTC.

At least ten counts were recorded for this clonotype. This chain joins TRBV6-2 or TRBV6-3 and TRBJ2-3; D ambiguous. Trimming pared 6 bases from V and 8 bases from J, leaving 15 bases between. Germline-derived CDR1 and CDR2 are MNHEY and SVGEGT. The CDR3 totals 13 residues. Written as DNA, the CDR3 is TGTGCCAGCAGGTGGGCCCCCCACTTTACGCAGTATTTT. Translation gives CASRWAPHFTQYF.

This clonotype was picked up a small number of times. The rearrangement uses TRBV7-8 and TRBJ2-3; D might be TRBD2 (5 bases). The V gene's germline CDR1 is SGHVS and CDR2 FQNEAQ. The CDR3 is 16 residues long. Trimming removed 1 base at V and 3 bases at J, with 14 bases between. CDR3 coding DNA: TGTGCCAGCAGCTTAGGAGTTAGGCGGGTGACAGATACGCAGTATTTT. Translated, it gives CASSLGVRRVTDTQYF.